The 23 T cell receptor beta chains presented below share a single source sample, sequenced in a study of blood T cell repertoires in COVID-19. This table comes from immunoSEQ multiplex PCR, and its TCRdb copy is limited to in-frame clones, with some not included. This table has some 360,000 clones, approximately 89% appearing once. The sequenced sample was peripheral blood. Receptors were obtained from a woman aged 60 to 75 with COVID-19, enrolled during active disease.

The chain employs TRBV7-7 and TRBJ2-3; 10 nucleotides align to TRBD2. CDR1 is SSHAT, CDR2 FNYEAQ, per germline (reference sequence). The V gene end was trimmed by 5 bases and the J gene end by 3 bases; junction bases not matched to a gene: 5. CDR3 length: 15 residues. The CDR3: CASSRTSGRTDTQYF. The DNA of the CDR3 is TGTGCCAGCAGCCGGACTAGCGGACGGACAGATACGCAGTATTTT.

This chain's CDR3 is CASSRQGDQPQHF. CDR3 coding DNA: TGCGCCAGCAGCCGACAGGGAGATCAGCCCCAGCATTTT. V is TRBV5-1 and J is TRBJ1-5; 7 bases are shared with TRBD1. CDR3 length: 13 amino acids. Trimming removed 4 bases from V and 5 bases from J; junction bases left unmatched: 3. Germline V lookup: CDR1 SGHRS, CDR2 YFSETQ.

The chain combines TRBV5-6 with TRBJ1-1; 9 nucleotides match TRBD1. The germline gives CDR1 SGHDT, CDR2 YYEEEE. V was pared by 4 bases and J by 5 bases, with 6 bases of the junction left unmatched. The CDR3 contains 14 residues. The CDR3 region is CASSGTGRWTEAFF. CDR3 DNA: TGTGCCAGCAGCGGGACAGGGCGGTGGACTGAAGCTTTCTTT.

The chain couples TRBV10-3 to TRBJ2-7, with D perhaps matching TRBD1 (6 bases). The germline CDR1 and CDR2 sequences are ENHRY and SYGVKD. The CDR3 covers 14 residues. The V and J ends lost 10 bases and 0 bases respectively, with 16 bases between them. The CDR3 DNA reads as TGTGCCACCCAATTCGGACAGAGCTCCTACGAGCAGTACTTC. The encoded protein is CATQFGQSSYEQYF.

The chain uses TRBV6-6 and TRBJ1-1, with 11 bases lining up with TRBD1. Germline CDR1 and CDR2: MNHNY and SVGAGI (reference sequence). The ends lost 6 bases at V and 5 bases at J; junction bases unmatched: 8. CDR3 length equals 15 residues. CDR3 nucleotides: TGTGCCAGCAGATGGACAGGGGGCGCGAATACTGAAGCTTTCTTT. Protein: CASRWTGGANTEAFF.

This chain uses TRBV2 with TRBJ2-1; D is possibly TRBD1 (6 bases). V lost 2 bases and J 14 bases, leaving 13 bases between the germline ends. Germline CDR1 and CDR2: SNHLY and FYNNEI. CDR3 size: 12 residues. The CDR3 sequence is CASSEQGISKFF. DNA of the CDR3: TGTGCCAGCAGTGAACAGGGGATAAGCAAGTTCTTC.

This clone was detected only once. J is TRBJ2-7 and V is TRBV3-1 (or the pseudogene TRBV3-2); weak D call: TRBD2 (6 bases). V was pared by 0 bases and J by 2 bases, with 14 bases between. The germline gives CDR1 LGHDT, CDR2 YNNKEL (reference sequence). CDR3 length equals 16 residues. The CDR3 spells CASSQEFGGVAYEQYF. In DNA, the CDR3 is TGTGCCAGCAGCCAAGAATTCGGCGGGGTGGCCTACGAGCAGTACTTC.

V and J are TRBV15 and TRBJ1-2; perhaps TRBD1 as D (6 bases). Trimming cost V 5 bases and J 5 bases, with 18 bases left between them. Germline CDR1 LNHNV, CDR2 YYDKDF (reference sequence). The CDR3 has 15 amino acids. DNA of the CDR3: TGTGCCACCAGCGACGAACTCCGGACAGTGTATGGCTACACCTTC. Its protein is CATSDELRTVYGYTF.

The V gene is TRBV6-5, the J gene TRBJ2-1; no clear D gene. CDR1 MNHEY and CDR2 SVGAGI come from the germline V gene. The length of the CDR3 is 13 residues. The ends were cut back, 6 bases at V and 0 bases at J, with 6 bases in the middle. The CDR3 nucleotides are TGTGCCAGCAGGGTTAGCTCCTACAATGAGCAGTTCTTC. It specifies CASRVSSYNEQFF.

V usage is TRBV2 and J usage is TRBJ2-2, with a possible D match to TRBD1 (5 bases). The CDR3 spans 15 residues. V gave up 6 bases and J gave up 6 bases, with 17 bases separating them. The germline V gene encodes CDR1 SNHLY and CDR2 FYNNEI. CDR3 amino acids: CASRSQGIVAGELFF. The CDR3 region has the DNA TGTGCCAGCAGGTCCCAGGGAATTGTGGCCGGGGAGCTGTTTTTT.

The chain employs TRBV30 and TRBJ2-3; tentatively, D is TRBD1 (6 bases). Trimming left V 5 bases short and J 1 base short, with 19 bases between. This CDR3 spans 16 amino acids. CDR1 and CDR2 (germline): GTSNPN, SVGIG (reference sequence). CDR3 in DNA: TGTGCCTGGGCGAGCAGGGGACGCGCGGGCACAGATACGCAGTATTTT. It is translated as CAWASRGRAGTDTQYF.

The V gene is TRBV27, the J gene TRBJ1-1, with D hard to call. V lost 6 bases and J lost 0, with 8 bases in between. This CDR3 comprises 13 residues. The germline V gene encodes CDR1 MNHEY and CDR2 SMNVEV (reference sequence). CDR3 DNA: TGTGCCAGCAGCATAACTTTGAACACTGAAGCTTTCTTT. Amino acid sequence: CASSITLNTEAFF.

This clone was detected only once. The V call is TRBV28, the J call TRBJ1-2; no clear D. The germline V and J ends were trimmed by 4 bases and 11 bases, with 17 bases remaining between them. Per the germline V gene, CDR1 is MDHEN and CDR2 is SYDVKM. The CDR3 is 13 amino acids. The CDR3 DNA reads TGTGCCAGCAGTTGGCCTGGGGAGCAGAGGTACACCTTC. Protein product: CASSWPGEQRYTF.

V is TRBV6-6 and J is TRBJ2-7; the D gene is possibly TRBD1 (5 bases). Trimming took 0 bases from V and 3 from J, leaving 12 bases between them. Germline V lookup: CDR1 MNHNY, CDR2 SVGAGI (reference sequence). The CDR3 consists of 15 residues. The CDR3 sequence is CASSYSGVMGYEQYF. The CDR3 DNA is TGTGCCAGCAGTTACTCAGGGGTAATGGGCTACGAGCAGTACTTC.

The rearrangement joins TRBV28 to TRBJ1-2; possibly TRBD1 for D (6 bases). Germline V gene sequence: CDR1 MDHEN, CDR2 SYDVKM. V lost 6 bases and J 4 bases, leaving 18 bases between the germline ends. The CDR3 is 15 residues long. The CDR3 loop reads CASSYPGGLPYGYTF. The CDR3 DNA reads TGTGCCAGCAGCTACCCCGGGGGGCTTCCCTATGGCTACACCTTC.

Here the CDR3 reads CASSFAGTYGYTF. In DNA, the CDR3 is TGTGCCAGCAGTTTCGCGGGAACTTATGGCTACACCTTC. This chain connects TRBV12-3 or TRBV12-4 to TRBJ1-2; D unclear. V lost 3 bases to trimming and J lost 5 bases, with 10 bases between them. The CDR3 spans 13 residues.

CDR3 sequence: CASKLTGIERETQYF. The CDR3 coding sequence is TGTGCCAGCAAACTGACAGGGATTGAGCGAGAGACCCAGTACTTC. The chain links TRBV7-2 to TRBJ2-5; 7 bases are shared with TRBD1. Per germline, CDR1 SGHTA and CDR2 FQGNSA. V lost 7 bases to trimming and J lost 4 bases; unmatched junction nucleotides: 12. The CDR3 spans 15 residues. Complete variable domain (other parts from reference TRBV7-2 and TRBJ2-5): GAGVSQSPSNKVTEKGKDVELRCDPISGHTALYWYRQSLGQGLEFLIYFQGNSAPDKSGLPSDRFSAERTGGSVSTLTIQRTQQEDSAVYLCASKLTGIERETQYFGPGTRLLVL.

In its sample, this clone was seen once. The chain recombines TRBV15 with TRBJ2-3; TRBD2 aligns across 8 bases. V lost 4 bases to trimming and J lost 3 bases; unmatched junction nucleotides: 9. Germline V CDR1 and CDR2: LNHNV, YYDKDF (reference sequence). The CDR3 contains 16 residues. The CDR3 bases are TGTGCCACCAGCACCCCCGGGGGGGACGCTACAGATACGCAGTATTTT. Translating it yields CATSTPGGDATDTQYF.

This chain links TRBV5-8 with TRBJ2-7; 7 bases are a match to TRBD1. The V gene end was trimmed by 7 bases and the J gene end by 3 bases; junction bases not matched to a gene: 10. This CDR3 spans 14 amino acids. Germline V gene lookup returns CDR1 SGHTS and CDR2 YDEGEE. CDR3 DNA: TGTGCCAGCGCGCCTAGGGGGCTAAGCTACGAGCAGTACTTC. The encoded protein is CASAPRGLSYEQYF.

This chain links TRBV11-3 with TRBJ2-1; D possibly corresponds to TRBD1 (5 bases). V shed 3 bases and J shed 8 bases, with 11 bases lying between them. The CDR3 extends over 13 amino acids. From germline, CDR1 is SGHNT and CDR2 YENEEA. CDR3 coding DNA: TGTGCCAGCAGCTTGAGCAGGGTTGATGAGCAGTTCTTC. Translating it yields CASSLSRVDEQFF.

This clone was counted a few times. This chain connects TRBV7-6 to TRBJ1-1; TRBD1 matches 8 bases. The CDR3 sequence is 13 residues long. The V gene's germline CDR1 is SGHVS and CDR2 FNYEAQ. Unmatched junction bases numbered 4, after V lost 5 bases and J lost 5 bases. The CDR3 DNA follows: TGTGCCAGCAGCCGGACAGGGAAAACTGAAGCTTTCTTT. The encoded protein is CASSRTGKTEAFF.

A single count supports this clone. This chain joins TRBV4-1 and TRBJ1-4, with D unresolved. The CDR3 sequence is 15 residues long. V was trimmed by 6 bases and J by 0 bases, leaving 11 bases between them. Germline values: CDR1 MGHRA, CDR2 YSYEKL. The CDR3 loop reads CASSLVRATNEKLFF. The CDR3, as DNA: TGCGCCAGCAGTCTTGTTCGCGCAACTAATGAAAAACTGTTTTTT.

This clone has more than one count but fewer than ten. This sequence joins TRBV3-1 (or the pseudogene TRBV3-2) and TRBJ1-2; 7 bases line up with TRBD1. The CDR3 is 15 residues long. Losses at the gene ends were 3 bases for V and 4 bases for J; bases not matched to a gene: 8. CDR1 LGHDT and CDR2 YNNKEL come from the germline V gene (reference sequence). For the CDR3, the DNA is TGTGCCAGCAGCCAGGCCTCGGGACAGCCCTATGGCTACACCTTC. Amino acids: CASSQASGQPYGYTF.